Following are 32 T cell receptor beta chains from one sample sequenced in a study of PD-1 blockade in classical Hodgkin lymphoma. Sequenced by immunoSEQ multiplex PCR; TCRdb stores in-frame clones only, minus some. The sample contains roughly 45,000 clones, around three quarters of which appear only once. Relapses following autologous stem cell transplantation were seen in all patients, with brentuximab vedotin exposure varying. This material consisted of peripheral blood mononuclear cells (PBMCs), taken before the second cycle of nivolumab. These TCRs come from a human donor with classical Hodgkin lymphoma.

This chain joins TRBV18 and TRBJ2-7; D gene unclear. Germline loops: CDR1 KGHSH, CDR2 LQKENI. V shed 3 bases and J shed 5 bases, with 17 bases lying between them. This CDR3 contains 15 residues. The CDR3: CASSPLNLTPDEQYF. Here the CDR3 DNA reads TGTGCCAGCTCACCCCTAAACCTTACTCCAGACGAGCAGTACTTC.

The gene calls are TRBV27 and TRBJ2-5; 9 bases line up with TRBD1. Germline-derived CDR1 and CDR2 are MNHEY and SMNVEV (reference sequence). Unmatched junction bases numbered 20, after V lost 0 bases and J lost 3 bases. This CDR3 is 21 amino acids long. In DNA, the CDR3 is TGTGCCAGCAGTTTATCGATCTCATGGACAGGGGAAGTTCCGAATGAAGAGACCCAGTACTTC. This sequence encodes CASSLSISWTGEVPNEETQYF.

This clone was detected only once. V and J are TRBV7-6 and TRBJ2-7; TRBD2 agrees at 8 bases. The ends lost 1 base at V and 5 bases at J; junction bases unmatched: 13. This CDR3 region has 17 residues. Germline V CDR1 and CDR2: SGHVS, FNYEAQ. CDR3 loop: CASSLVAGGDLGHEQYF. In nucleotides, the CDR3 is TGTGCCAGCAGCTTAGTGGCGGGAGGAGATCTAGGCCACGAGCAGTACTTC. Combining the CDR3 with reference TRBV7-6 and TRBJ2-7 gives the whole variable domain GAGVSQSPRYKVTKRGQDVALRCDPISGHVSLYWYRQALGQGPEFLTYFNYEAQQDKSGLPNDRFSAERPEGSISTLTIQRTEQRDSAMYRCASSLVAGGDLGHEQYFGPGTRLTVT.

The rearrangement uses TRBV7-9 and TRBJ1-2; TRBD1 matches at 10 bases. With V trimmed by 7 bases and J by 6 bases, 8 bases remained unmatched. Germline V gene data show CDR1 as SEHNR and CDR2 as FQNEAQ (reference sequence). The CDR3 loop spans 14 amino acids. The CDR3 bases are TGTGCCAGCACCAAAACCGGGACAGGGGATGGCTACACCTTC. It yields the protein CASTKTGTGDGYTF.

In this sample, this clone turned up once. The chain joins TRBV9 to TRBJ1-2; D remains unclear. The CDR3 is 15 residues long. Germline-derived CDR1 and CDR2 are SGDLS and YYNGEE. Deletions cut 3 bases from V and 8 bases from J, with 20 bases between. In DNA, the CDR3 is TGTGCCAGCAGCGCACTCCCCGGGAGGCTCGAAGGCTACACCTTC. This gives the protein CASSALPGRLEGYTF.

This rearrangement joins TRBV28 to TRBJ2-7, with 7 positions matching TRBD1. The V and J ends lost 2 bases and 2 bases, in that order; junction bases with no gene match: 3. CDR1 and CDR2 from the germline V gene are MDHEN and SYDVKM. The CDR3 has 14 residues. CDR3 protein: CASSLGGQAYEQYF. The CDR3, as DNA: TGTGCCAGCAGTTTAGGAGGACAGGCCTACGAGCAGTACTTC.

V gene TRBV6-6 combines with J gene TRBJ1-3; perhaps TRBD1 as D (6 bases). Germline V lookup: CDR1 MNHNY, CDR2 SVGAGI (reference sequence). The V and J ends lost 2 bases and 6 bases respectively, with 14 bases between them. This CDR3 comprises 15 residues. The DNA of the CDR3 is TGTGCCAGCAGTTACCACAGGGATGGCGAAAACACCATATATTTT. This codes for CASSYHRDGENTIYF.

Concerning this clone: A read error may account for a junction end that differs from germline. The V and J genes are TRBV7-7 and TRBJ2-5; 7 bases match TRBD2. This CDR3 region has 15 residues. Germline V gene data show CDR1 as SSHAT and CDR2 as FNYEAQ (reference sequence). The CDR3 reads CASSSVYGRQETQYF. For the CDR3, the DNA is TGTGCTAGCAGCTCCGTATACGGGAGGCAGGAGACCCAGTACTTC. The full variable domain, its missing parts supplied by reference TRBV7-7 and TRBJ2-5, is GAGVSQSPRYKVTKRGQDVTLRCDPISSHATLYWYQQALGQGPEFLTYFNYEAQPDKSGLPSDRFSAERPEGSISTLTIQRTEQRDSAMYRCASSSVYGRQETQYFGPGTRLLVL.

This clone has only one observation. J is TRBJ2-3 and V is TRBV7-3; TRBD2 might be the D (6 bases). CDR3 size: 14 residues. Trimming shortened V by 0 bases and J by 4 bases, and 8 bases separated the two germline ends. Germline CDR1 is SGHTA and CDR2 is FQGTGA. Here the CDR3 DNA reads TGTGCCAGCAGCTTAACCGGGGGTGCAGATACGCAGTATTTT. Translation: CASSLTGGADTQYF.

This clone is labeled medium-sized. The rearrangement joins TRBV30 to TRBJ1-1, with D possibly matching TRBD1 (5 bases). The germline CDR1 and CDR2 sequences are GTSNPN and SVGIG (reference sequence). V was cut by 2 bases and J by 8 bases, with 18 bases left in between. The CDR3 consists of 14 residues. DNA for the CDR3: TGTGCCTGGAGTAAAGGGACCTCCGCCAGAGAAGCTTTCTTT. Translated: CAWSKGTSAREAFF. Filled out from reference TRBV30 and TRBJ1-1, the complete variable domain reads SQTIHQWPATLVQPVGSPLSLECTVEGTSNPNLYWYRQAAGRGLQLLFYSVGIGQISSEVPQNLSASRPQDRQFILSSKKLLLSDSGFYLCAWSKGTSAREAFFGQGTRLTVV.

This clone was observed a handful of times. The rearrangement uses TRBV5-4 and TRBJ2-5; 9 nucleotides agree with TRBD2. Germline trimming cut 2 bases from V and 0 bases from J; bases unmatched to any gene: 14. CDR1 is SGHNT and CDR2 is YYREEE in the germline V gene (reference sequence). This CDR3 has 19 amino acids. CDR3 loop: CASSLRAGGRKMYQETQYF. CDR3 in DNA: TGTGCCAGCAGCTTACGAGCGGGGGGCCGCAAAATGTACCAAGAGACCCAGTACTTC. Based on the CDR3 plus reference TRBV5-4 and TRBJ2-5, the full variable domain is ETGVTQSPTHLIKTRGQQVTLRCSSQSGHNTVSWYQQALGQGPQFIFQYYREEENGRGNFPPRFSGLQFPNYSSELNVNALELDDSALYLCASSLRAGGRKMYQETQYFGPGTRLLVL.

The CDR3 reads CASSEQKASGANEQFF. CDR3 sequence (DNA): TGTGCCAGCAGTGAACAAAAGGCTAGCGGGGCTAATGAGCAGTTCTTC. The chain carries TRBV6-1 and TRBJ2-1; 9 nucleotides line up with TRBD2. The CDR3 contains 16 residues. V shed 2 bases, J shed 7 bases, and the junction held 9 bases outside the gene matches. CDR1 is MNHNS and CDR2 is SASEGT in the germline V gene.

The CDR3 coding sequence is TGTGCCAGCAGCTTCGGGACAGGGATCACCGGGGAGCTGTTTTTT. This codes for CASSFGTGITGELFF. V gene TRBV11-2 combines with J gene TRBJ2-2; TRBD1 matches at 9 bases. After removal of 3 bases from V and 4 bases from J, the junction contained 3 bases not matched to a gene. Germline-derived CDR1 and CDR2 are SGHAT and FQNNGV. The CDR3 is 15 residues long.

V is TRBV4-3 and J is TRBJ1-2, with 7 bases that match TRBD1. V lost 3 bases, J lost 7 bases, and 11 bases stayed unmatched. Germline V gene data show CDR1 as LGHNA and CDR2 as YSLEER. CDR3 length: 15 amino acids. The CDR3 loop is CASSQGQGGSGGYTF. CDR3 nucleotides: TGCGCCAGCAGCCAGGGCCAGGGGGGGTCTGGTGGCTACACCTTC.

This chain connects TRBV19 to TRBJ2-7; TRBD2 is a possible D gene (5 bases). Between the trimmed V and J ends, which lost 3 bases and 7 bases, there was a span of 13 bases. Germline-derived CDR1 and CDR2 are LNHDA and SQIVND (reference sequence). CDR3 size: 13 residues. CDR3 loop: CASSILGIGEQYF. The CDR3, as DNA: TGTGCCAGTAGTATCCTCGGGATAGGGGAGCAGTACTTC.

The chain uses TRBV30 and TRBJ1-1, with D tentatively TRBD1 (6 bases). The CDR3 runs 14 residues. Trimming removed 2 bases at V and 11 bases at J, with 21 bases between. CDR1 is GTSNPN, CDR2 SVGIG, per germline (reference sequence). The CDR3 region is CAWSTLDGGRLAFF. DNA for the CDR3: TGTGCCTGGAGTACCCTCGATGGGGGGCGCTTGGCTTTCTTT.

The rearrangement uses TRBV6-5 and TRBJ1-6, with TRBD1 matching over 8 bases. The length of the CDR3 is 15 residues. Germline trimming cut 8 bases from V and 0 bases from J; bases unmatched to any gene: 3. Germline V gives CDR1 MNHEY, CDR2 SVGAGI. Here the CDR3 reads CASSTGGSYNSPLHF. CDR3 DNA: TGTGCCAGCTCTACAGGGGGCTCCTATAATTCACCCCTCCACTTT.

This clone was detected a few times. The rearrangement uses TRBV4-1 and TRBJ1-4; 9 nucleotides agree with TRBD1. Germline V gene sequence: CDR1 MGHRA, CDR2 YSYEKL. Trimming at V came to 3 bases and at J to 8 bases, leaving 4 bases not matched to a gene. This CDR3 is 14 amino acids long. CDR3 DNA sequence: TGCGCCAGCAGCCAGGACAGGGGCAAAGAAAAACTGTTTTTT. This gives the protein CASSQDRGKEKLFF.

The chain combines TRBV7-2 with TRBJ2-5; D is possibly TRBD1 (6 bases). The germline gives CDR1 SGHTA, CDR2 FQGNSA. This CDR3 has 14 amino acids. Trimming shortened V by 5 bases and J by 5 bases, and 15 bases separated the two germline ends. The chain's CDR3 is CASSPQQGWETQYF. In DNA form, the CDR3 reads TGTGCCAGCAGCCCACAACAGGGATGGGAGACCCAGTACTTC.

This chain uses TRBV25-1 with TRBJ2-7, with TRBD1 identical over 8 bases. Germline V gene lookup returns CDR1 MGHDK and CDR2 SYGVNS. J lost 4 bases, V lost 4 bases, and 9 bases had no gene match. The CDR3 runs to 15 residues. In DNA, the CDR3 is TGTGCCAGCAGTGGACCTTGGACAGGGAGATACGAGCAGTACTTC. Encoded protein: CASSGPWTGRYEQYF.

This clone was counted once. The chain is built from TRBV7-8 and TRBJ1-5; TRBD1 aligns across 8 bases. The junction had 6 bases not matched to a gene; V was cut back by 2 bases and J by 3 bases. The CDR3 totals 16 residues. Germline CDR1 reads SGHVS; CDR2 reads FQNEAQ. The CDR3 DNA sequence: TGTGCCAGCAGCTTAAGTAACAGGGGGTTCAATCAGCCCCAGCATTTT. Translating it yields CASSLSNRGFNQPQHF. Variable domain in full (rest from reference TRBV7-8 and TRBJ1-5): GAGVSQSPRYKVAKRGQDVALRCDPISGHVSLFWYQQALGQGPEFLTYFQNEAQLDKSGLPSDRFFAERPEGSVSTLKIQRTQQEDSAVYLCASSLSNRGFNQPQHFGDGTRLSIL.

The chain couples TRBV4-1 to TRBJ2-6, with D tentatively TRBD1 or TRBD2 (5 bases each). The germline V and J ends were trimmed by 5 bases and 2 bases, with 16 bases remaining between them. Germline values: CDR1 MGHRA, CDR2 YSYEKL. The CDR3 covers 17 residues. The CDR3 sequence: CASSFDHQGAGANVLTF. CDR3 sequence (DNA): TGCGCCAGCAGCTTTGATCATCAGGGAGCTGGGGCCAACGTCCTGACTTTC.

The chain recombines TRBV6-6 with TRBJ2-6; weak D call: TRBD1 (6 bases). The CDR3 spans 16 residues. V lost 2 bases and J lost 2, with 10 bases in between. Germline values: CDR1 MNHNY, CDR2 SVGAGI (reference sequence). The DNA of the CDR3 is TGTGCCAGCAGTTACCAACAGGGAGCTGGGGCCAACGTCCTGACTTTC. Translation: CASSYQQGAGANVLTF.

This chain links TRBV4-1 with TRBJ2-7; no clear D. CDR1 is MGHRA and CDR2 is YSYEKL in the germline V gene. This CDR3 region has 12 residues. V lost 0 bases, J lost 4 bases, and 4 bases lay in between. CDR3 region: CASSQDGYEQYF. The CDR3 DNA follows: TGCGCCAGCAGCCAAGATGGGTACGAGCAGTACTTC.

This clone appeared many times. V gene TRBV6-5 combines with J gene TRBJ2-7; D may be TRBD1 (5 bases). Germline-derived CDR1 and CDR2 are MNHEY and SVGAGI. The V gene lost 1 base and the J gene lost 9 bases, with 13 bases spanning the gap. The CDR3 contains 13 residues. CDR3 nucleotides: TGTGCCAGCAGTTACTTGACCCAAGACAGGCAGTACTTC. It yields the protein CASSYLTQDRQYF.

CDR3 sequence reads: CASRQGLADTGELFF. In DNA form, the CDR3 reads TGTGCCAGCAGGCAAGGACTAGCGGACACCGGGGAGCTGTTTTTT. V gene TRBV13 combines with J gene TRBJ2-2; TRBD2 aligns across 10 bases. The CDR3 spans 15 residues. Germline V gene data show CDR1 as PRHDT and CDR2 as FYEKMQ (reference sequence). The V gene end was trimmed by 6 bases and the J gene end by 3 bases; junction bases not matched to a gene: 4.

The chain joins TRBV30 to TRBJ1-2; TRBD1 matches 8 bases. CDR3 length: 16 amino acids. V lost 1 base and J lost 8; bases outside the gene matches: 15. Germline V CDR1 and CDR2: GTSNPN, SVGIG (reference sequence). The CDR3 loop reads CAWSGGQGIVSRGYTF. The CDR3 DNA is TGTGCCTGGAGTGGCGGACAGGGTATCGTCTCTCGCGGCTACACCTTC.

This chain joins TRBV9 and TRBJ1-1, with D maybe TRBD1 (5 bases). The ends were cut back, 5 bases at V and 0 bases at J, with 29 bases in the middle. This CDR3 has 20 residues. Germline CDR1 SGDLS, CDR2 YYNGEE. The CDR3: CASSPDGGVGNRVVNTEAFF. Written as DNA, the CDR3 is TGTGCCAGCAGTCCTGATGGGGGGGTCGGGAATCGGGTCGTGAACACTGAAGCTTTCTTT.

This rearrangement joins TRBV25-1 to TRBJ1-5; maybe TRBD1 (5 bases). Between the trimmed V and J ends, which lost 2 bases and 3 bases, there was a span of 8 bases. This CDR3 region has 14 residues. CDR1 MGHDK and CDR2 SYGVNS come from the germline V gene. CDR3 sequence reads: CASSELGDNQPQHF. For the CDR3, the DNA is TGTGCCAGCAGTGAACTGGGGGACAATCAGCCCCAGCATTTT. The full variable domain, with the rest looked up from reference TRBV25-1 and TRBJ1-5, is EADIYQTPRYLVIGTGKKITLECSQTMGHDKMYWYQQDPGMELHLIHYSYGVNSTEKGDLSSESTVSRIRTEHFPLTLESARPSHTSQYLCASSELGDNQPQHFGDGTRLSIL.

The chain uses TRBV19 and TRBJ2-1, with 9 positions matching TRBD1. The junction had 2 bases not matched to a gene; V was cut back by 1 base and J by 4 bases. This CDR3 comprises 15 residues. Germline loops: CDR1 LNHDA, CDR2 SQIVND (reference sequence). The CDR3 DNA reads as TGTGCCAGTAGTATAGGCGGGACAGGGTACAATGAGCAGTTCTTC. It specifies CASSIGGTGYNEQFF.

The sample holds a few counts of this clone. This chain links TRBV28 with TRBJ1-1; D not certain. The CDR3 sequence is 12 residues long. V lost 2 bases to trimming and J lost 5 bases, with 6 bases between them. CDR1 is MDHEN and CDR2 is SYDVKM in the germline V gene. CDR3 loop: CASSLGWTEAFF. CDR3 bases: TGTGCCAGCAGTTTAGGGTGGACTGAAGCTTTCTTT.

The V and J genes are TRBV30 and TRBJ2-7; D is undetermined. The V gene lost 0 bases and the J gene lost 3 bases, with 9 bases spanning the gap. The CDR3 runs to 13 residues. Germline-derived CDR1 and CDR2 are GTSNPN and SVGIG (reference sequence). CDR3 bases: TGTGCCTGGAGTGTACACGACGGCTACGAGCAGTACTTC. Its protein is CAWSVHDGYEQYF.